This T cell receptor (beta chain) was documented in a study of T-cell memory formation after mild COVID-19. About the research overall: For the most part, TCR clusters were specific to one donor.

This clonotype has only a few counts. What it binds is not known. Study observations and caveats: Pre-infection memory held some responding clones, suggesting pre-existing cross-reactive T cells responded. While clones contracting from day 15 to 85 were balanced between CD4 and CD8, later expanders leaned CD4+.

TCRdb re-called the 5' RACE reads with MiXCR, one entry per CDR3 protein. The sample carries 300,000 to 400,000 distinct CDR3 sequences, 25% to 30% recorded once. The material sequenced was PBMCs or a T cell subset sorted from them (not recorded which). This TCR was sampled from an adult woman who had mild COVID-19 (a few samples of this study predate the infection). Cell type and time point are not known.

CDR3 sequence reads: CASSIGPGAQYF. In DNA form, the CDR3 reads TGTGCCAGTAGTATTGGGCCGGGAGCGCAGTATTTT. The genes are TRBV19 and TRBJ2-3, with D perhaps TRBD2 (6 bases). V was clipped by 3 bases and J by 10 bases, with 11 bases between them. Germline CDR1 is LNHDA and CDR2 is SQIVND (reference sequence). This CDR3 spans 12 amino acids.